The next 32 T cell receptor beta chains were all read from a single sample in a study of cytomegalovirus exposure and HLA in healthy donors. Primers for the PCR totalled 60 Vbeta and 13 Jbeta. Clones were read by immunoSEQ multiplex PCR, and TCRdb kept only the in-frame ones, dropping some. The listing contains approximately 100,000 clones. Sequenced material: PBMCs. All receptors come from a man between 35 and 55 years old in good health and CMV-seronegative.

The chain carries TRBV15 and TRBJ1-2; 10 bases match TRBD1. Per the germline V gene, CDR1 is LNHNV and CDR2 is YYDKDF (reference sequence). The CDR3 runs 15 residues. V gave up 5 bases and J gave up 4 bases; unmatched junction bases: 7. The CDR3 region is CATSGQTGGGYGYTF. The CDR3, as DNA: TGTGCCACCAGCGGACAGACAGGGGGCGGCTATGGCTACACCTTC. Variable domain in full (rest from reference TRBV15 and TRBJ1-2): DAMVIQNPRYQVTQFGKPVTLSCSQTLNHNVMYWYQQKSSQAPKLLFHYYDKDFNNEADTPDNFQSRRPNTSFCFLDIRSPGLGDTAMYLCATSGQTGGGYGYTFGSGTRLTVV.

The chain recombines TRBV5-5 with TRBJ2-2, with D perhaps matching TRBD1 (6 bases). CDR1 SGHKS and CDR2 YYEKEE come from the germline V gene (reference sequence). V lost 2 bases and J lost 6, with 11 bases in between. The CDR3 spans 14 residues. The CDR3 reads CASSFGRGSGELFF. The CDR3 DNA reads TGTGCCAGCAGCTTCGGCAGGGGATCCGGGGAGCTGTTTTTT.

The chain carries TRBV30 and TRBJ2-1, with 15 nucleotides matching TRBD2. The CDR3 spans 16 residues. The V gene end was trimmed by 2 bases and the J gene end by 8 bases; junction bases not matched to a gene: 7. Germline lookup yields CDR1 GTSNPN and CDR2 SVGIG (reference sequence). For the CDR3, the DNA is TGTGCCTGGAGTTTGGGACTAGCGGGAGGCTCCGATGAGCAGTTCTTC. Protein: CAWSLGLAGGSDEQFF. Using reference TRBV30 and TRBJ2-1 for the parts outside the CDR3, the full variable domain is SQTIHQWPATLVQPVGSPLSLECTVEGTSNPNLYWYRQAAGRGLQLLFYSVGIGQISSEVPQNLSASRPQDRQFILSSKKLLLSDSGFYLCAWSLGLAGGSDEQFFGPGTRLTVL.

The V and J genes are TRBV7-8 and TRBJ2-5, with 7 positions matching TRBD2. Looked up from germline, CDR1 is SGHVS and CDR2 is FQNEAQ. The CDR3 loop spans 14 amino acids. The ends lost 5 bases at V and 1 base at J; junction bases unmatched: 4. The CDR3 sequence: CASSRGRVQETQYF. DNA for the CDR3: TGTGCCAGCAGCCGAGGGAGGGTCCAAGAGACCCAGTACTTC.

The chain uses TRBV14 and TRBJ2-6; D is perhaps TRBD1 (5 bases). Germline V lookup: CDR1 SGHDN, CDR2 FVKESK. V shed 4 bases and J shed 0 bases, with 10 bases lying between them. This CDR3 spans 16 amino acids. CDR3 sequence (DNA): TGTGCCAGCAGCCGACGACAGTACTCTGGGGCCAACGTCCTGACTTTC. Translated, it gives CASSRRQYSGANVLTF.

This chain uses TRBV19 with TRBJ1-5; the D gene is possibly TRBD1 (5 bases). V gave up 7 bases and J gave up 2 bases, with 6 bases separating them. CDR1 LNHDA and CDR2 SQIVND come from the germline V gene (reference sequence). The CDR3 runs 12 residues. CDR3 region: CASKGGNQPQHF. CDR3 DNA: TGTGCCAGTAAAGGGGGCAATCAGCCCCAGCATTTT.

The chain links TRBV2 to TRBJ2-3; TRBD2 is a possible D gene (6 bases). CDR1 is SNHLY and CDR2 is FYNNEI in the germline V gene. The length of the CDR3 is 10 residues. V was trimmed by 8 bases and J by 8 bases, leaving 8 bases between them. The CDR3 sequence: CASGGGTQYF. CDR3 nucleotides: TGTGCCAGCGGGGGAGGTACGCAGTATTTT.

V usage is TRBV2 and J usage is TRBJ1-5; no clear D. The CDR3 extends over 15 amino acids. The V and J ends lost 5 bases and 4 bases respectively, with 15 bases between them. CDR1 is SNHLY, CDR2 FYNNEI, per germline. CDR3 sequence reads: CASSQQTTVNQPQHF. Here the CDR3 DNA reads TGTGCCAGCAGTCAACAGACAACGGTGAATCAGCCCCAGCATTTT. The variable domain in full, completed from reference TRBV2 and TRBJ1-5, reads EPEVTQTPSHQVTQMGQEVILRCVPISNHLYFYWYRQILGQKVEFLVSFYNNEISEKSEIFDDQFSVERPDGSNFTLKIRSTKLEDSAMYFCASSQQTTVNQPQHFGDGTRLSIL.

In DNA, the CDR3 is TGTGCCAGCAGCCCTGGACAGCGAGAGGATCAGCCCCAGCATTTT. It is translated as CASSPGQREDQPQHF. The chain employs TRBV4-2 and TRBJ1-5; the D gene is possibly TRBD1 (6 bases). Trimming left V 4 bases short and J 5 bases short, with 15 bases between. The CDR3 spans 15 residues. Germline loops: CDR1 LGHNA, CDR2 YNFKEQ.

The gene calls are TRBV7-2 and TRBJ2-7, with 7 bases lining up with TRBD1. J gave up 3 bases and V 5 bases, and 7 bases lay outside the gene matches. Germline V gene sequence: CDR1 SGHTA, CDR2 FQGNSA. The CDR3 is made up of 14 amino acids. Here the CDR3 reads CASSQLGQIYEQYF. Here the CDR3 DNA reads TGTGCCAGCAGCCAACTGGGACAGATCTACGAGCAGTACTTC.

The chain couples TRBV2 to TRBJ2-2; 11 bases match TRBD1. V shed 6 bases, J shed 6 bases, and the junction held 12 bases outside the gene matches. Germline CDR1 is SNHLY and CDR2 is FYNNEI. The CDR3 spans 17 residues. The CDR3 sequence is CASSKHGTGGISGELFF. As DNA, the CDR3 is TGTGCCAGCAGCAAACATGGGACAGGGGGGATTTCCGGGGAGCTGTTTTTT.

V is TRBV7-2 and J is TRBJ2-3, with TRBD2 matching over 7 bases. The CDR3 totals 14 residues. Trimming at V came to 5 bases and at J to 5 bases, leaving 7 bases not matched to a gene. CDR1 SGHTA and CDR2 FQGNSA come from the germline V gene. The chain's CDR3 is CASSTGLGGDTQYF. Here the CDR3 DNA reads TGTGCCAGCAGCACCGGACTAGGCGGAGATACGCAGTATTTT.

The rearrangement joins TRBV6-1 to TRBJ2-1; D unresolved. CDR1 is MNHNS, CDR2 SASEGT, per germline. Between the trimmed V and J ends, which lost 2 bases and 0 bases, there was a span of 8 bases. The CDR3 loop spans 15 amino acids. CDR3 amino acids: CASSETQASYNEQFF. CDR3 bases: TGTGCCAGCAGTGAAACCCAGGCCTCCTACAATGAGCAGTTCTTC.

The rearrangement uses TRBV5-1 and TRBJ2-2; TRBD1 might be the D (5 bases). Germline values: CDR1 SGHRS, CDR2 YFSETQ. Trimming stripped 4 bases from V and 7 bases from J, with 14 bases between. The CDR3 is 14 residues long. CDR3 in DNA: TGCGCCAGCAGCGTGACAGTAGCTGACGGGGAGCTGTTTTTT. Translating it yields CASSVTVADGELFF.

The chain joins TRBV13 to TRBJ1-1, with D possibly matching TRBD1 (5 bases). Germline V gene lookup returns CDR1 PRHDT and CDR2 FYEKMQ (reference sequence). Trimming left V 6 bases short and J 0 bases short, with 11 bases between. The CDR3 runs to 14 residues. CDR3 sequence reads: CASRKQGVNTEAFF. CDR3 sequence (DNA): TGTGCCAGCAGGAAGCAAGGGGTGAACACTGAAGCTTTCTTT.

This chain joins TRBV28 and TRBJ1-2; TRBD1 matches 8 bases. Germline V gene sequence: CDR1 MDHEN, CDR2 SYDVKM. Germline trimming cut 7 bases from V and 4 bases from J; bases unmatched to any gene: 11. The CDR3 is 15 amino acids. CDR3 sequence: CASTPNAGGPYGYTF. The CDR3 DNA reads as TGTGCCAGCACTCCCAACGCAGGGGGCCCCTATGGCTACACCTTC.

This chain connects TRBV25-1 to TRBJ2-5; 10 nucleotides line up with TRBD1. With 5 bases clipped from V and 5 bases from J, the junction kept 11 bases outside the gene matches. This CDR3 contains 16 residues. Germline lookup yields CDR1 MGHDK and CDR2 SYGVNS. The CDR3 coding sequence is TGTGCCAGCAGTATGCTGGGACAGGGGAAAACTGAGACCCAGTACTTC. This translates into CASSMLGQGKTETQYF.

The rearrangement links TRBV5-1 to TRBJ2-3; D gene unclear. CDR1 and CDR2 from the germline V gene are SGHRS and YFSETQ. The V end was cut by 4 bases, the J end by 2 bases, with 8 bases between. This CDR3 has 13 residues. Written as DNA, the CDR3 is TGCGCCAGCAGCCCCGAGAACACAGATACGCAGTATTTT. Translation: CASSPENTDTQYF. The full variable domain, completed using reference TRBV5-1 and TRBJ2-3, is KAGVTQTPRYLIKTRGQQVTLSCSPISGHRSVSWYQQTPGQGLQFLFEYFSETQRNKGNFPGRFSGRQFSNSRSEMNVSTLELGDSALYLCASSPENTDTQYFGPGTRLTVL.

The DNA for the CDR3 is TGCGCCAGCAGCCCGACAGGGGGCTACGAGCAGTACTTC. This codes for CASSPTGGYEQYF. The J gene is TRBJ2-7, the V gene TRBV10-1; 9 bases are a match to TRBD1. Germline CDR1 reads WNHNN; CDR2 reads SYGVQD (reference sequence). Trimming removed 6 bases from V and 3 bases from J; junction bases left unmatched: 3. The CDR3 is made up of 13 amino acids.

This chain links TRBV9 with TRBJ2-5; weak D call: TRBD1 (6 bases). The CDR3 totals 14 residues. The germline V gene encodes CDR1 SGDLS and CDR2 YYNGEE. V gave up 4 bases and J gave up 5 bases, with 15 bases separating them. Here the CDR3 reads CASSPTGRAETQYF. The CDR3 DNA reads TGTGCCAGCAGCCCAACAGGGCGGGCGGAGACCCAGTACTTC.

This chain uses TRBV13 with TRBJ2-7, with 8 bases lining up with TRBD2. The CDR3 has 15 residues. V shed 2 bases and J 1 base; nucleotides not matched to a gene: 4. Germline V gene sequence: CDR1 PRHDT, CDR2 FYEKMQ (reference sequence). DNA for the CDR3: TGTGCCAGCAGCTTATTCCAGCGGGGGTCCTACGAGCAGTACTTC. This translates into CASSLFQRGSYEQYF.

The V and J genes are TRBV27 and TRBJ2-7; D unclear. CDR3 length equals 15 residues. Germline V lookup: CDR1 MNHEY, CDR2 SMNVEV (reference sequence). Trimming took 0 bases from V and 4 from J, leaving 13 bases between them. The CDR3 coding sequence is TGTGCCAGCAGTTTATCGATCACCATGACTTACGAGCAGTACTTC. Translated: CASSLSITMTYEQYF.

The CDR3 DNA reads TGCGCCAGCAGCTGGTCAGGGCTGGCTAATGAAAAACTGTTTTTT. As protein: CASSWSGLANEKLFF. V and J are TRBV5-1 and TRBJ1-4; weak D call: TRBD1 (5 bases). Germline CDR1 is SGHRS and CDR2 is YFSETQ. Trimming removed 3 bases at V and 3 bases at J, with 12 bases between. CDR3 size: 15 residues.

The CDR3 sequence: CGITGDGANVLTF. Written as DNA, the CDR3 is TGTGGCATCACAGGGGATGGGGCCAACGTCCTGACTTTC. The chain employs TRBV7-9 and TRBJ2-6, with 7 nucleotides matching TRBD1. From germline, CDR1 is SEHNR and CDR2 FQNEAQ (reference sequence). This CDR3 has 13 amino acids.

The CDR3 region is CASRPTSGRFHEQYF. Here the CDR3 DNA reads TGCGCCAGCAGGCCGACTAGCGGGAGGTTCCACGAGCAGTACTTC. The rearrangement uses TRBV4-3 and TRBJ2-7; TRBD2 aligns across 13 bases. CDR1 and CDR2 (germline): LGHNA, YSLEER. The CDR3 has 15 amino acids. The junction had 7 bases not matched to a gene; V was cut back by 6 bases and J by 5 bases.

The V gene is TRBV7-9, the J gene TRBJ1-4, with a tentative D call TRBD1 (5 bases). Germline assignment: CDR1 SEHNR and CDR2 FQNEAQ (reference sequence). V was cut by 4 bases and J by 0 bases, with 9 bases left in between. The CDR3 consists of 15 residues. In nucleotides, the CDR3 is TGTGCCAGCAGCTCCACGGACACAACTAATGAAAAACTGTTTTTT. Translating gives CASSSTDTTNEKLFF.

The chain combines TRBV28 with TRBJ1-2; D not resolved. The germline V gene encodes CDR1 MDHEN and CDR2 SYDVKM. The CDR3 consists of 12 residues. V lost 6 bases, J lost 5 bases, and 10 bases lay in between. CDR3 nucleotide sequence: TGTGCCAGCAGCCCCACCGGGTATGGCTACACCTTC. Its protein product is CASSPTGYGYTF.

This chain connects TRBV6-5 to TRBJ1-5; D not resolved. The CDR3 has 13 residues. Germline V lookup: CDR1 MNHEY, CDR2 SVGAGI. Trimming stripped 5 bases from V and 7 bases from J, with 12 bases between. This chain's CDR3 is CASSPIQEQPQHF. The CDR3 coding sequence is TGTGCCAGCAGTCCGATCCAAGAGCAGCCCCAGCATTTT.

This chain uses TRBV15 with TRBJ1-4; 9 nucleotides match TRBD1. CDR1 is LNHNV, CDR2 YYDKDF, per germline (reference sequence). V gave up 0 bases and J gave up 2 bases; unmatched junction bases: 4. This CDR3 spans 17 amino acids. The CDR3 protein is CATSREQGARTNEKLFF. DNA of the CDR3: TGTGCCACCAGCAGAGAACAGGGGGCTCGGACTAATGAAAAACTGTTTTTT. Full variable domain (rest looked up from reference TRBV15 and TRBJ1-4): DAMVIQNPRYQVTQFGKPVTLSCSQTLNHNVMYWYQQKSSQAPKLLFHYYDKDFNNEADTPDNFQSRRPNTSFCFLDIRSPGLGDTAMYLCATSREQGARTNEKLFFGSGTQLSVL.

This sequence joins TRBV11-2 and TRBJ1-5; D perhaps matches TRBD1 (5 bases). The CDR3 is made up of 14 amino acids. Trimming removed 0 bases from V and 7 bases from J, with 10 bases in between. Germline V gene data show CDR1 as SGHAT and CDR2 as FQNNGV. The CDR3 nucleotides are TGTGCCAGCAGCTTAGACAGGGTGGGGCAGCCCCAGCATTTT. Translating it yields CASSLDRVGQPQHF.

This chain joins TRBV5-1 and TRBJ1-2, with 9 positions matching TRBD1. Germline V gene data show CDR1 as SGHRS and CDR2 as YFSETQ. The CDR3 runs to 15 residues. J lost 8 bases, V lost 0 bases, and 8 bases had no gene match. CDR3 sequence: CASSLVGDRVGGYTF. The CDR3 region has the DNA TGCGCCAGCAGCTTGGTGGGGGACAGGGTTGGAGGCTACACCTTC.

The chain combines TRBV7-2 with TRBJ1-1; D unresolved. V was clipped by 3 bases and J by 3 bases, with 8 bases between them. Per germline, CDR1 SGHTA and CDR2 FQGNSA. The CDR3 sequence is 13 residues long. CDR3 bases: TGTGCCAGCAGCTTGGGCAGGTACACTGAAGCTTTCTTT. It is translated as CASSLGRYTEAFF.